The 24 T cell receptor beta chains reported below all come from one sample, sequenced in a study of T cells in Graves' hyperthyroidism and ophthalmopathy. What was amplified from RNA transcripts were TCR beta CDR3 regions. During a first-round RT-PCR of the TCR CDR3, the HTBI primer set was used. Each CDR3 protein gets one entry after TCRdb re-called the multiplex PCR reads with MiXCR. Found here are roughly 200,000 distinct CDR3 sequences, around 19% of them singletons; the top ten hold around 47%. Sequences were obtained from blood. Receptors were obtained from a man aged 40-50 years with Graves' hyperthyroidism.

This clonotype has ten or more counts. The chain uses TRBV9 and TRBJ1-1, with D perhaps matching TRBD1 (5 bases). This CDR3 region has 12 residues. The V gene's germline CDR1 is SGDLS and CDR2 YYNGEE. V was cut by 3 bases and J by 3 bases, with 6 bases left in between. The CDR3 protein is CASSAGYTEAFF. The CDR3 bases are TGTGCCAGCAGCGCAGGGTACACTGAAGCTTTCTTT.

The table lists this clonotype with many counts. CDR3 in DNA: TGTGCCAGCAGTTACAGTCGGCGGGGGGGATACAATGAGCAGTTCTTC. This translates into CASSYSRRGGYNEQFF. The V and J genes are TRBV6-2 or TRBV6-3 and TRBJ2-1, with TRBD2 identical over 9 bases. This CDR3 is built from 16 residues. Unmatched junction bases numbered 6, after V lost 2 bases and J lost 4 bases. Germline V gives CDR1 MNHEY, CDR2 SVGEGT.

This clonotype has ten or more counts. The V gene is TRBV12-3 or TRBV12-4, the J gene TRBJ1-5, with 9 bases fitting TRBD1. Unmatched junction bases numbered 4, after V lost 6 bases and J lost 7 bases. CDR3 size: 13 residues. The CDR3 coding sequence is TGTGCCAGCAGACAGGGGGCGGAACAGCCCCAGCATTTT. Amino acid sequence: CASRQGAEQPQHF.

This clonotype was seen at least ten times. The chain joins TRBV7-9 to TRBJ2-1, with a possible D match to TRBD1 (6 bases). The CDR3 has 15 amino acids. Between the trimmed V and J ends, which lost 8 bases and 8 bases, there was a span of 22 bases. Germline CDR1 is SEHNR and CDR2 is FQNEAQ (reference sequence). CDR3 bases: TGTGCCAGCTCCGAGATACAGGGCAAGTTGGATGAGCAGTTCTTC. Translation gives CASSEIQGKLDEQFF.

This clonotype has at least ten counts. The chain uses TRBV13 and TRBJ2-3, with 10 bases lining up with TRBD2. CDR3 length: 17 amino acids. Germline assignment: CDR1 PRHDT and CDR2 FYEKMQ (reference sequence). Trimming took 3 bases from V and 1 from J; bases not matched to a gene: 7. The CDR3 region is CASSFQRGGSRTDTQYF. The CDR3 DNA reads TGTGCCAGCAGCTTTCAGCGGGGGGGCTCTCGCACAGATACGCAGTATTTT.

This clonotype was counted ten times or more. At one end, the junction sequence differs from germline, possibly due to a read error. This chain uses TRBV29-1 with TRBJ2-7, with TRBD1 identical over 12 bases. The CDR3 consists of 14 residues. Germline assignment: CDR1 SQVTM and CDR2 ANQGSEA. The CDR3 spells CSVAGTGGSNEQYF. CDR3 bases: TGCAGCGTTGCCGGGACAGGGGGCTCCAACGAGCAGTACTTC.

The chain joins TRBV20-1 to TRBJ2-7; 9 positions match TRBD1. The V gene end was trimmed by 1 base and the J gene end by 2 bases; junction bases not matched to a gene: 6. Germline V gene lookup returns CDR1 DFQATT and CDR2 SNEGSKA (reference sequence). This CDR3 has 15 amino acids. In nucleotides, the CDR3 is TGCAGTGCTAGAGTTAGGACAGGGGACCCCTACGAGCAGTACTTC. It yields the protein CSARVRTGDPYEQYF.

The rearrangement joins TRBV6-2 or TRBV6-3 to TRBJ2-4, with D possibly being TRBD2 (6 bases). V lost 2 bases, J lost 9 bases, and 14 bases lay in between. The germline V gene has CDR1 MNHEY and CDR2 SVGEGT. The length of the CDR3 is 14 residues. Here the CDR3 reads CASSYGQLGGIQYF. Here the CDR3 DNA reads TGTGCCAGCAGTTACGGGCAGCTGGGGGGCATTCAGTACTTC.

The rearrangement links TRBV20-1 to TRBJ1-5; TRBD1 might be the D (6 bases). V lost 5 bases and J lost 1, with 15 bases in between. Germline V gives CDR1 DFQATT, CDR2 SNEGSKA (reference sequence). The CDR3 is 15 residues long. CDR3 coding DNA: TGCAGTGCTGAGGGGGGGGCTGGGAGCAATCAGCCCCAGCATTTT. Its translation is CSAEGGAGSNQPQHF.

The sample holds many counts of this clonotype. The V and J genes are TRBV7-3 and TRBJ2-7; perhaps TRBD2 as D (5 bases). The CDR3 extends over 14 amino acids. From germline, CDR1 is SGHTA and CDR2 FQGTGA. The V end was cut by 1 base, the J end by 0 bases, with 7 bases between. The CDR3, as DNA: TGTGCCAGCAGCTTAATGGGGAGCTCCTACGAGCAGTACTTC. Amino acids: CASSLMGSSYEQYF. The full variable domain, rest sourced from reference TRBV7-3 and TRBJ2-7, is GAGVSQTPSNKVTEKGKYVELRCDPISGHTALYWYRQSLGQGPEFLIYFQGTGAADDSGLPNDRFFAVRPEGSVSTLKIQRTERGDSAVYLCASSLMGSSYEQYFGPGTRLTVT.

CDR3 nucleotides: TGTGCCAGCAGCAAGGACAGGGGTAGCACTGGAAACACCATATATTTT. Residues: CASSKDRGSTGNTIYF. This chain connects TRBV11-3 to TRBJ1-3, with 9 bases fitting TRBD1. Germline V CDR1 and CDR2: SGHNT, YENEEA. CDR3 size: 16 residues. With V trimmed by 5 bases and J by 2 bases, 7 bases remained unmatched.

Remarks on this clonotype: Possible read error: a much larger clone is one base away. The chain recombines TRBV11-3 with TRBJ2-3, with D tentatively TRBD1 or TRBD2 (5 bases each). This CDR3 contains 17 residues. CDR1 is SGHNT, CDR2 YENEEA, per germline. In DNA form, the CDR3 reads TGTGTCAGCAGTTCCGGACTGTGGGGCTCCAGCACAGATACGCAGTATTTT. This gives the protein CVSSSGLWGSSTDTQYF. The complete variable domain, with remaining parts taken from reference TRBV11-3 and TRBJ2-3, reads EAGVVQSPRYKIIEKKQPVAFWCNPISGHNTLYWYLQNLGQGPELLIRYENEEAVDDSQLPKDRFSAERLKGVDSTLKIQPAELGDSAVYLCVSSSGLWGSSTDTQYFGPGTRLTVL.

Ten or more counts support this clonotype. The chain employs TRBV20-1 and TRBJ2-7; no reliable D call. This CDR3 has 12 residues. V lost 3 bases and J lost 2, with 8 bases in between. Germline-derived CDR1 and CDR2 are DFQATT and SNEGSKA (reference sequence). CDR3 sequence (DNA): TGCAGTGCTAGCTTACAGACCTACGAGCAGTACTTC. Encoded protein: CSASLQTYEQYF.

This clonotype occurred many times. The gene calls are TRBV20-1 and TRBJ2-7; TRBD2 aligns across 7 bases. Germline V gene sequence: CDR1 DFQATT, CDR2 SNEGSKA (reference sequence). This CDR3 spans 14 amino acids. Trimming took 6 bases from V and 0 from J; bases not matched to a gene: 8. The CDR3 DNA sequence: TGCAGTGCCTCCAGCGGGGCGAGCTCCTACGAGCAGTACTTC. Its translation: CSASSGASSYEQYF.

Many counts were recorded for this clonotype. The V call is TRBV20-1, the J call TRBJ2-5; 13 bases match TRBD2. The CDR3 loop spans 14 amino acids. The ends lost 4 bases at V and 7 bases at J; junction bases unmatched: 6. Germline assignment: CDR1 DFQATT and CDR2 SNEGSKA (reference sequence). The CDR3 loop is CSAILAGGRTTQYF. The CDR3 nucleotides read TGCAGTGCTATACTAGCGGGGGGGCGAACGACCCAGTACTTC.

The count of this clonotype is one. The chain recombines TRBV7-3 with TRBJ1-5, with D maybe TRBD1 (5 bases). Trimming removed 6 bases at V and 9 bases at J, with 15 bases between. CDR1 SGHTA and CDR2 FQGTGA come from the germline V gene. The CDR3 length is 13 residues. This chain's CDR3 is CASSLTVDGPQHF. DNA of the CDR3: TGTGCCAGCAGTTTGACAGTTGATGGGCCCCAGCATTTT.

The chain links TRBV9 to TRBJ2-2, with 7 bases fitting TRBD2. Germline V gene sequence: CDR1 SGDLS, CDR2 YYNGEE. This CDR3 has 16 amino acids. Trimming removed 4 bases from V and 0 bases from J; junction bases left unmatched: 6. The CDR3 DNA reads TGTGCCAGCAGCCCGCAGACTAGCCCGAACACCGGGGAGCTGTTTTTT. This gives the protein CASSPQTSPNTGELFF.

The chain has TRBV20-1 and TRBJ1-1; D is perhaps TRBD1 (6 bases). The length of the CDR3 is 18 residues. Germline CDR1 is DFQATT and CDR2 is SNEGSKA (reference sequence). Trimming took 0 bases from V and 3 from J, leaving 23 bases between them. CDR3 nucleotides: TGCAGTGCTAGAGATCGCCGCCAGGGCAAGGGGGAAGACACTGAAGCTTTCTTT. Its translation is CSARDRRQGKGEDTEAFF.

This clonotype was observed at least ten times. CDR3 coding DNA: TGTGCCAGCAGTTACTCCGGGGGACACACTGAAGCTTTCTTT. It specifies CASSYSGGHTEAFF. This chain links TRBV6-2 or TRBV6-3 with TRBJ1-1; weak D call: TRBD1 (5 bases). The germline CDR1 and CDR2 sequences are MNHEY and SVGEGT. The CDR3 is made up of 14 amino acids. Deletions cut 0 bases from V and 3 bases from J, with 8 bases between.

This clonotype showed up just a few times. This chain uses TRBV20-1 with TRBJ2-3; TRBD2 aligns across 8 bases. The germline gives CDR1 DFQATT, CDR2 SNEGSKA (reference sequence). The V and J ends lost 7 bases and 8 bases, in that order; junction bases with no gene match: 11. The CDR3 loop spans 13 amino acids. The CDR3 is CSENGLAVGTQYF. The CDR3 DNA follows: TGCAGTGAGAACGGACTAGCAGTGGGTACGCAGTATTTT.

This clonotype was recorded at least ten times. The chain couples TRBV20-1 to TRBJ2-7; D possibly corresponds to TRBD1 (6 bases). This CDR3 is built from 14 residues. Germline V gives CDR1 DFQATT, CDR2 SNEGSKA (reference sequence). Trimming removed 6 bases from V and 3 bases from J, with 18 bases in between. CDR3 DNA sequence: TGCAGTGCACAGGGAGCAGGGGAAAACTACGAGCAGTACTTC. The encoded protein is CSAQGAGENYEQYF.

This clonotype was counted ten times or more. The genes are TRBV12-3 or TRBV12-4 and TRBJ1-2; TRBD1 aligns across 11 bases. The CDR3 extends over 13 amino acids. With V trimmed by 6 bases and J by 8 bases, 5 bases remained unmatched. The CDR3 loop is CASSWTGGGGYTF. The CDR3 DNA sequence: TGTGCCAGCAGCTGGACAGGGGGCGGGGGCTACACCTTC.

This clonotype was picked up many times. This chain connects TRBV7-9 to TRBJ1-1; the D gene is possibly TRBD1 (6 bases). V lost 3 bases to trimming and J lost 5 bases, with 19 bases between them. The CDR3 extends over 16 amino acids. Per the germline V gene, CDR1 is SEHNR and CDR2 is FQNEAQ (reference sequence). CDR3: CASSFSLFEGGTEAFF. The CDR3 DNA sequence: TGTGCCAGCAGCTTTAGCCTTTTTGAGGGGGGGACTGAAGCTTTCTTT.

This clonotype was found many times. J is TRBJ2-2 and V is TRBV7-9; perhaps TRBD1 as D (6 bases). Germline V gene lookup returns CDR1 SEHNR and CDR2 FQNEAQ (reference sequence). CDR3 length: 18 residues. Trimming left V 4 bases short and J 0 bases short, with 18 bases between. Written as DNA, the CDR3 is TGTGCCAGCAGCTCCACCCTTTCGACAGGCTCGAACACCGGGGAGCTGTTTTTT. This translates into CASSSTLSTGSNTGELFF.